The clone carrying this TCR beta chain appeared a few times. CDR1 and CDR2 (germline): SGHVS, FNYEAQ. This CDR3 is built from 14 residues. The J segment lost 8 bases and the V segment lost 1 base, leaving 3 bases of the junction unmatched. The data were taken from a study of CD8+ T cells in alopecia areata. Peripheral blood and lesional scalp punch biopsies were taken from alopecia areata patients. After isolation, RNA underwent reverse transcription to generate cDNA as the sequencing template. Sequencing used immunoSEQ multiplex PCR; TCRdb keeps in-frame clones, though not all of them. The sample consists of about 23,000 clones, 52% of them appearing once.

This TCR was sampled from a human donor with alopecia areata. The source material was NKG2D-high CD8+ T cells sorted from blood. The chain is built from TRBV7-6 and TRBJ2-1; 9 bases are a match to TRBD1. The CDR3 DNA is TGTGCCAGCAGCTTAGTGGGGACAGGGTATGAGCAGTTCTTC. As protein: CASSLVGTGYEQFF.